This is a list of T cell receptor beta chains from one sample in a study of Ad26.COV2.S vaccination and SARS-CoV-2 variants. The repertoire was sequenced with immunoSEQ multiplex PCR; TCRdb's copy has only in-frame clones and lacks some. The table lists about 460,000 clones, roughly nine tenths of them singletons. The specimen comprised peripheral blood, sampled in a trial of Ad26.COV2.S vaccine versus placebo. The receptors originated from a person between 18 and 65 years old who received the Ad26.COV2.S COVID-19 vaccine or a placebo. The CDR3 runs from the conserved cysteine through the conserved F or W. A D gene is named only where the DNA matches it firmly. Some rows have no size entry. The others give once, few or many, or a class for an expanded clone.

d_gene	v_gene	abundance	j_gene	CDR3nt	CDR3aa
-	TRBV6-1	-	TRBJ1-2	TGTGCCAGCAGTGATCGACCAGGGCCAACCTATGGCTACACCTTC	CASSDRPGPTYGYTF
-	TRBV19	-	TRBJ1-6	TGTGCCAGTATGGGACGGGAAAATTCACCCCTCCACTTT	CASMGRENSPLHF
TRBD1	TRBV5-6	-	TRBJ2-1	TGTGCCAGCAGCTGGGGACAGGAGTACAATGAGCAGTTCTTC	CASSWGQEYNEQFF
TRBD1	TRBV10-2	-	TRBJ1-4	TGCGCCAGCAGTGAGAGGTCCGGGACAGGGACTGAAAAACTGTTTTTT	CASSERSGTGTEKLFF
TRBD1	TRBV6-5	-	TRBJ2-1	TGTGCCGTGGGATGGGGACAGTCGACCTACAATGAGCAGTTCTTC	CAVGWGQSTYNEQFF
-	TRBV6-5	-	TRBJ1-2	TGTGCCACCATCGAAGGTTATGGCTACACCTTC	CATIEGYGYTF
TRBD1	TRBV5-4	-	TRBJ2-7	TGTGCCAGCAGCTTGGGGGGGACAGGGGGCCCGTCCTACGAGCAGTACTTC	CASSLGGTGGPSYEQYF
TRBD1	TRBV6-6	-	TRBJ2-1	TGTGCCAGCAGCCTACACAGGGGTTTAGCACTCAATGAGCAGTTCTTC	CASSLHRGLALNEQFF
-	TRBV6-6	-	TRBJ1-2	TGTGCCAGCAGTTACTCGGGGGGCGGGGATGGCTACACCTTC	CASSYSGGGDGYTF
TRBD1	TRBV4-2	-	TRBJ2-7	TGTGCCAGCAGCCAAGATCCCGGGACAGGGTTTGCCGAGCAGTACTTC	CASSQDPGTGFAEQYF
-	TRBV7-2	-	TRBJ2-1	TGTGCCAGCAGCTCCCTCAGGGGTCGGGGGTCCTACAATGAGCAGTTCTTC	CASSSLRGRGSYNEQFF
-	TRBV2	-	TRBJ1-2	TGTGCCAGCCCCATGGCCGCCCAGGGGACCTCAAACTATGGCTACACCTTC	CASPMAAQGTSNYGYTF
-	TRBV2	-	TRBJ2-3	TGTGCCAGCATGGTGCGGGATACGCAGTATTTT	CASMVRDTQYF
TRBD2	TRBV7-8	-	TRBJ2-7	TGTGCCAGCAGCTCCACTCATAGCGGGAGCTCCTACGAGCAGTACTTC	CASSSTHSGSSYEQYF
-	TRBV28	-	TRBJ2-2	TGTGCCAGCAGTGGCCCATTTGCGGGAACATCGGAGCTGTTTTTT	CASSGPFAGTSELFF
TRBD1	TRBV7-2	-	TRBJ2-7	TGTGCCAGCAGCCCAAGGACAGGCTGGATCGAGCAGTACTTC	CASSPRTGWIEQYF
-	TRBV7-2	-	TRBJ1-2	TGTGCCAGCAGCTTAGTTGGGTTTGGTGGCTACACCTTC	CASSLVGFGGYTF
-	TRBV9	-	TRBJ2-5	TGTGCCAGCAGCTCCCAAAACGGCCTTGGAGAGACCCAGTACTTC	CASSSQNGLGETQYF
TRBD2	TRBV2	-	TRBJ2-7	TGTGCCAGCAAAACTAGCGGGGGCCGGGACGAGCAGTACTTC	CASKTSGGRDEQYF
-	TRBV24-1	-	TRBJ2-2	TGTGCCACCAGTGATTACGCGGGATCGCCCACCGGGGAGCTGTTTTTT	CATSDYAGSPTGELFF
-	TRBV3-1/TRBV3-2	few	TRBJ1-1	TGTGCCAGCAGCCAAGTAGAGAACACTGAAGCTTTCTTT	CASSQVENTEAFF
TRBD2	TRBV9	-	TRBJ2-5	TGTGCCAGCAGCGTGGGGACTAGCCAAGAGACCCAGTACTTC	CASSVGTSQETQYF
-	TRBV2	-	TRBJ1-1	TGTGCCAGCAGTGTGTACACTGGTCTGGAAGCTTTCTTT	CASSVYTGLEAFF
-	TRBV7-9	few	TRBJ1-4	TGTGCCAGCAGCCCAGGGGCCGGTAATGAAAAACTGTTTTTT	CASSPGAGNEKLFF
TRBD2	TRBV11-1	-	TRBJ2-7	TGTGCCAGCAGCCAATCCGCTAGCGGACTCTACGAGCAGTACTTC	CASSQSASGLYEQYF
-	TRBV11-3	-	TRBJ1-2	TGTGCCAGCAGCTTAGATCTTTTGGGGGAGAGCTACACCTTC	CASSLDLLGESYTF
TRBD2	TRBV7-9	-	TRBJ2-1	TGTGCCAGCAGCTTTCCCAATAGCGGGGGGGCCGAGTTCTTC	CASSFPNSGGAEFF
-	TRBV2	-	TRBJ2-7	TGTGCCAGCAATGAGGGATGGAGGATCGGCGCCTACGAGCAGTACTTC	CASNEGWRIGAYEQYF
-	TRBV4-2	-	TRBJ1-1	TGTGCCAGCAGCCAAGACAGGGCTGAAGCTTTCTTT	CASSQDRAEAFF
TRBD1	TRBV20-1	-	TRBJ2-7	TGCAGTGCTAGTAACAGGGGGCGCGGTATCTACGAGCAGTACTTC	CSASNRGRGIYEQYF
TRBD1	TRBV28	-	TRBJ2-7	TGTGCCAGCAGCCCGTCGGGACAGGGTCGCTACGAGCAGTACTTC	CASSPSGQGRYEQYF
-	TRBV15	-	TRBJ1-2	TGTGCCACCAGCAGAGATAAGGGGGACTATGGCTACACCTTC	CATSRDKGDYGYTF
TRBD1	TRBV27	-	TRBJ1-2	TGTGCCAGCTCTAAGACAGGGTCAGCTATGGGCTACACCTTC	CASSKTGSAMGYTF
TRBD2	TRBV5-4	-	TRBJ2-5	TGTGCCAGCAGCTTGTCTAGCGGGGCAAAAGAGACCCAGTACTTC	CASSLSSGAKETQYF
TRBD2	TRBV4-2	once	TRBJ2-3	TGTGCCAGCAGGCAAAACGTACTAGCGGGAAAACCTACTAGCACAGATACGCAGTATTTT	CASRQNVLAGKPTSTDTQYF
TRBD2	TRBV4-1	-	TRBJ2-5	TGCGCCAGCAGCCAAGTGGCTAGCGGACGAAAAATGCAAGAGACCCAGTACTTC	CASSQVASGRKMQETQYF
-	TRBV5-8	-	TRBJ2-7	TGTGCCAGCAGGGACACGACCTCCTACGAGCAGTACTTC	CASRDTTSYEQYF
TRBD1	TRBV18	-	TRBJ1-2	TGTGCCAGCTCACCCGTGACAGGGAGTATCTATGGCTACACCTTC	CASSPVTGSIYGYTF
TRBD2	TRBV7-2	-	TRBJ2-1	TGTGCCAGCAGCTTAGGCCAACTAGCGGGAATTAATGAGCAGTTCTTC	CASSLGQLAGINEQFF
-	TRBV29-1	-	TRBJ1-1	TGCAGCGCTGGGAGGGAGAACACTGAAGCTTTCTTT	CSAGRENTEAFF
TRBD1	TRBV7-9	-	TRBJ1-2	TGTGCCAGCAGCAAGGGACAGAATACTAACTATGGCTACACCTTC	CASSKGQNTNYGYTF
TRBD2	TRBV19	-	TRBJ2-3	TGTGCCAGTAGTATTCGACCGCGCGGGGGGGTTTCAGATACGCAGTATTTT	CASSIRPRGGVSDTQYF